This passage covers 24 T cell receptor beta chains from one sample sequenced in a study of human T cells and chemical hapten exposure (dated by TCRdb to the early 2020s). Receptor libraries were prepared by RACE. The sample was run on a NextSeq 500. TCRdb trimmed the raw reads at Q25, called clones with MiXCR and kept productive beta chains. Rows are unified per CDR3 protein, each entry keeping the most common DNA and genes. Present in this sample are under 100,000 distinct CDR3 sequences, 10% to 14% of which were seen just once. The biggest ten clones account for around 3.8% of the sample. In the paper's terms, the time point label means: patch test 3, about 24 weeks after DPC sensitization. The treatment or condition label on this specimen signifies: therapeutic diphenylcyclopropenone sensitization with weekly scalp DPC. Sequencing was performed on whole blood, taken in connection with sensitization to the hapten diphenylcyclopropenone (DPC). Source of these receptors: a woman aged 45-59 years with alopecia areata. Some clones in this sample may be carry-over from other donors' samples.

This clonotype appeared many times. The chain is built from TRBV11-2 and TRBJ1-1; no clear D gene. Trimming removed 6 bases from V and 5 bases from J, with 19 bases in between. In germline, CDR1 is SGHAT, CDR2 FQNNGV. The CDR3 is 15 amino acids. CDR3 amino acids: CASSSIRRVGTEAFF. The DNA for the CDR3 is TGTGCCAGCAGTTCTATTAGGAGGGTGGGGACTGAAGCTTTCTTT.

This clonotype was observed at least ten times. V is TRBV11-2 and J is TRBJ2-5; TRBD2 matches at 7 bases. The V segment lost 1 base and the J segment 4 bases; nucleotides outside the gene matches: 6. The CDR3 has 15 amino acids. The V gene's germline CDR1 is SGHAT and CDR2 FQNNGV. The CDR3 DNA sequence: TGTGCCAGCAGCTTAGGGGACCAGCGGGGAGAGACCCAGTACTTC. Translated, it gives CASSLGDQRGETQYF.

This clonotype was observed at least ten times. The rearrangement joins TRBV6-2 or TRBV6-3 to TRBJ2-7, with a possible D match to TRBD1 (6 bases). From germline, CDR1 is MNHEY and CDR2 SVGEGT. The CDR3 runs to 12 residues. The V end was cut by 2 bases, the J end by 6 bases, with 8 bases between. The CDR3 DNA follows: TGTGCCAGCAGTTACGCAGGGGCCGAGCAGTACTTC. As protein: CASSYAGAEQYF.

This clonotype was detected a few times. The V gene is TRBV6-5, the J gene TRBJ2-5; D gene uncertain. Trimming shortened V by 4 bases and J by 4 bases, and 7 bases separated the two germline ends. This CDR3 contains 12 residues. Germline values: CDR1 MNHEY, CDR2 SVGAGI. CDR3 loop: CASSSVGETQYF. The CDR3 DNA reads TGTGCCAGCAGTTCGGTTGGAGAGACCCAGTACTTC.

This clonotype was seen at least ten times. The chain combines TRBV23-1 with TRBJ2-2; D remains ambiguous. TRBV23-1 is an ORF, and what it does is uncertain. Trimming shortened V by 7 bases and J by 3 bases, and 15 bases separated the two germline ends. CDR3 size: 15 residues. The CDR3 protein is CASMAGYRDTGELFF. The DNA of the CDR3 is TGCGCCAGCATGGCAGGTTACAGAGACACCGGGGAGCTGTTTTTT.

This clonotype was seen at least ten times. The chain carries TRBV13 and TRBJ2-1, with TRBD1 matching 9 bases. Germline V CDR1 and CDR2: PRHDT, FYEKMQ (reference sequence). The V segment lost 4 bases and the J segment 7 bases; nucleotides outside the gene matches: 5. This CDR3 has 14 amino acids. The CDR3 loop reads CASSSNRGRNEQFF. The DNA for the CDR3 is TGTGCCAGCAGCTCCAACAGGGGGCGGAATGAGCAGTTCTTC.

The chain recombines TRBV27 with TRBJ2-2; 8 bases map to TRBD1. V trimming: 5 bases; J trimming: 5 bases; junction bases outside the gene matches: 10. Germline lookup yields CDR1 MNHEY and CDR2 SMNVEV (reference sequence). There are 16 residues in the CDR3. The CDR3 DNA is TGTGCCAGCAGTCTGGAACCAGGGGGCTTTACCGGGGAGCTGTTTTTT. It specifies CASSLEPGGFTGELFF.

This clonotype was counted ten times or more. The chain recombines TRBV12-3 or TRBV12-4 with TRBJ2-7; D not resolved. Deletions cut 2 bases from V and 3 bases from J, with 8 bases between. The CDR3 runs to 13 residues. CDR3 in amino acids: CASSLTDRYEQYF. The CDR3 nucleotides are TGTGCCAGCAGTTTAACAGACCGCTACGAGCAGTACTTC.

The table lists this clonotype with many counts. The CDR3: CSATGGDYGYTF. Here the CDR3 DNA reads TGCAGTGCTACGGGGGGGGACTATGGCTACACCTTC. The V and J genes are TRBV20-1 and TRBJ1-2; possibly TRBD1 for D (5 bases). The length of the CDR3 is 12 residues. Per germline, CDR1 DFQATT and CDR2 SNEGSKA (reference sequence). V dropped 4 bases and J dropped 3 bases, with 9 bases sitting between them.

This clonotype was seen more than once but under ten times. V gene TRBV18 combines with J gene TRBJ1-1, with a tentative D call TRBD1 (5 bases). There are 16 residues in the CDR3. CDR1 is KGHSH and CDR2 is LQKENI in the germline V gene. V was clipped by 3 bases and J by 1 base, with 15 bases between them. CDR3 amino acids: CASSPTLGTANTEAFF. The CDR3 DNA follows: TGTGCCAGCTCACCCACATTGGGGACGGCGAACACTGAAGCTTTCTTT.

This chain links TRBV5-6 with TRBJ2-3; D is perhaps TRBD1 (6 bases). Germline V gene lookup returns CDR1 SGHDT and CDR2 YYEEEE. V lost 4 bases and J lost 3, with 15 bases in between. CDR3 size: 15 residues. The CDR3 is CASSPRTDWTDTQYF. Here the CDR3 DNA reads TGTGCCAGCAGCCCCCGGACAGATTGGACAGATACGCAGTATTTT.

Concerning this clonotype: This may arise from a read error, as a much more abundant clone is one base away. The V and J genes are TRBV3-1 and TRBJ1-2; a possible D gene is TRBD1 (6 bases). Germline V gene sequence: CDR1 LGHDT, CDR2 YNNKEL (reference sequence). This CDR3 has 12 amino acids. The CDR3 region has the DNA TGTGACAGCAGCCAGGGGAACTATGGCTACACCTTC. Amino acid sequence: CDSSQGNYGYTF.

This clonotype was observed at least ten times. The chain has TRBV7-9 and TRBJ2-7, with D unresolved. V gave up 5 bases and J gave up 3 bases, with 17 bases separating them. This CDR3 is 15 amino acids long. CDR1 SEHNR and CDR2 FQNEAQ come from the germline V gene (reference sequence). The DNA of the CDR3 is TGTGCCAGCAGCCCCAAAACCGGGCCCTACTACGAGCAGTACTTC. Its translation: CASSPKTGPYYEQYF.

The chain couples TRBV28 to TRBJ2-2, with 10 bases matching TRBD2. V dropped 5 bases and J dropped 4; count of bases not matched to a gene: 4. This CDR3 comprises 15 residues. Germline assignment: CDR1 MDHEN and CDR2 SYDVKM. CDR3 protein: CASSRLAGLTGELFF. CDR3 DNA sequence: TGTGCCAGCAGTCGACTAGCGGGTCTCACCGGGGAGCTGTTTTTT.

This clonotype occurred many times. The rearrangement joins TRBV7-2 to TRBJ1-2; D not resolved. In germline, CDR1 is SGHTA, CDR2 FQGNSA. The CDR3 length is 12 residues. V dropped 3 bases and J dropped 4 bases, with 6 bases sitting between them. The CDR3 here is CASSLGLYGYTF. The CDR3 nucleotides are TGTGCCAGCAGCTTGGGTCTCTATGGCTACACCTTC.

This clonotype appeared many times. CDR3 in amino acids: CASSRTSGSSYNEQFF. The CDR3 DNA reads TGTGCCAGCAGCCGGACTAGCGGGAGCTCCTACAATGAGCAGTTCTTC. This chain connects TRBV11-2 to TRBJ2-1; 13 nucleotides match TRBD2. Per the germline V gene, CDR1 is SGHAT and CDR2 is FQNNGV. V lost 5 bases and J lost 0; bases outside the gene matches: 1. The CDR3 covers 16 residues.

This clonotype has a handful of counts. The rearrangement joins TRBV7-3 to TRBJ2-5, with 7 nucleotides matching TRBD1. V gave up 3 bases and J gave up 2 bases; unmatched junction bases: 3. The CDR3 sequence is 14 residues long. The germline V gene has CDR1 SGHTA and CDR2 FQGTGA. CDR3: CASSFRQGQETQYF. CDR3 DNA: TGTGCCAGCAGCTTCAGACAGGGACAAGAGACCCAGTACTTC.

This clonotype was counted many times. The genes are TRBV28 and TRBJ1-5; D possibly corresponds to TRBD1 (6 bases). The CDR3 runs to 16 residues. Trimming shortened V by 2 bases and J by 3 bases, and 14 bases separated the two germline ends. Per germline, CDR1 MDHEN and CDR2 SYDVKM. Here the CDR3 DNA reads TGTGCCAGCAGTTTAGGGGCGGACAGAACCAATCAGCCCCAGCATTTT. As protein: CASSLGADRTNQPQHF.

V gene TRBV9 combines with J gene TRBJ2-7, with D hard to call. The CDR3 is 15 residues long. V lost 4 bases and J 4 bases, leaving 18 bases between the germline ends. Germline V gene data show CDR1 as SGDLS and CDR2 as YYNGEE. The CDR3 protein is CASSPRPTPAYEQYF. The CDR3 DNA reads TGTGCCAGCAGCCCGAGACCAACACCGGCGTACGAGCAGTACTTC.

The table lists this clonotype with a few counts. The chain recombines TRBV6-6 with TRBJ1-1; perhaps TRBD1 as D (6 bases). CDR1 MNHNY and CDR2 SVGAGI come from the germline V gene (reference sequence). Trimming removed 0 bases from V and 0 bases from J, with 14 bases in between. The CDR3 contains 17 residues. Written as DNA, the CDR3 is TGTGCCAGCAGTTACTCTATTAGGGGGGACCTGAACACTGAAGCTTTCTTT. Residues: CASSYSIRGDLNTEAFF.

Details on this clonotype: This may be a read error, as it is one base from a much larger clone. The chain is built from TRBV12-3 or TRBV12-4 and TRBJ2-7; TRBD1 agrees at 7 bases. CDR3 length equals 14 residues. CDR3 DNA sequence: TGTGTCAGCAGTTTTACAGGGGTAGCCTACGAGCAGTACTTC. Protein sequence: CVSSFTGVAYEQYF.

This clonotype was observed many times. The chain links TRBV14 to TRBJ2-7; D ambiguous. Trimming took 2 bases from V and 2 from J, leaving 10 bases between them. The CDR3 consists of 14 residues. The germline V gene has CDR1 SGHDN and CDR2 FVKESK. Here the CDR3 reads CASSQRAAAYEQYF. The CDR3 nucleotides are TGTGCCAGCAGCCAAAGGGCGGCCGCCTACGAGCAGTACTTC.

The chain couples TRBV5-1 to TRBJ2-5; D is perhaps TRBD1 (6 bases). CDR1 SGHRS and CDR2 YFSETQ come from the germline V gene. The V gene lost 4 bases and the J gene lost 3 bases, with 13 bases spanning the gap. The CDR3 has 14 amino acids. Here the CDR3 reads CASSAGRTEETQYF. CDR3 in DNA: TGCGCCAGCAGCGCCGGCAGGACAGAAGAGACCCAGTACTTC.

This clonotype was picked up many times. The chain links TRBV29-1 to TRBJ2-7, with no clear D. The CDR3 loop spans 13 amino acids. Germline CDR1 reads SQVTM; CDR2 reads ANQGSEA. Trimming left V 4 bases short and J 2 bases short, with 12 bases between. This chain's CDR3 is CSVAPGSTYEQYF. The CDR3 bases are TGCAGCGTTGCCCCTGGATCAACCTACGAGCAGTACTTC.